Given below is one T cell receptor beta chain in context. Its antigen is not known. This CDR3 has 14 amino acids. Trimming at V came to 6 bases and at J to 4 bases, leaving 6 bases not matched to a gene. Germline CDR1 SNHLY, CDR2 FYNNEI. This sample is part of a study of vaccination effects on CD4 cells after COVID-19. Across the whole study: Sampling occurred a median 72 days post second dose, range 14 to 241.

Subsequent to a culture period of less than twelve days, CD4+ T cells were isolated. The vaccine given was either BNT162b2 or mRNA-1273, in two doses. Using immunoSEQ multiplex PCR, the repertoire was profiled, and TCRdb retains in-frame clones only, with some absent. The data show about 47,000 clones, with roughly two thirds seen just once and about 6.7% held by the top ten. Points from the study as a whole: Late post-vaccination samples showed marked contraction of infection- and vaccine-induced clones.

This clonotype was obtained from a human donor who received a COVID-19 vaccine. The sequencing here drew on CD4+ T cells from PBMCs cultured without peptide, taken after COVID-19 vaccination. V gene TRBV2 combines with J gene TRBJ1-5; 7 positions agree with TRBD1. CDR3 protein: CASSRQGTNQPQHF. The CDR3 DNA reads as TGTGCCAGCAGCCGACAGGGAACAAATCAGCCCCAGCATTTT. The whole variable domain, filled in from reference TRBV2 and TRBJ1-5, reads EPEVTQTPSHQVTQMGQEVILRCVPISNHLYFYWYRQILGQKVEFLVSFYNNEISEKSEIFDDQFSVERPDGSNFTLKIRSTKLEDSAMYFCASSRQGTNQPQHFGDGTRLSIL.